What follows are 32 T cell receptor beta chains derived from one specimen sequenced in a study of blood T cell repertoires in COVID-19. TCRdb's copy holds only in-frame clones and misses some; the assay was immunoSEQ multiplex PCR. The sample includes 95,000 to 150,000 clones, roughly 82% of them seen just once. Material: peripheral blood. These receptor sequences come from a human donor in a cohort sampled during active COVID-19.

With regard to this clone: Mismatch with germline at one junction end may stem from a read error. The chain joins TRBV9 to TRBJ1-1, with 12 bases that match TRBD1. The CDR3 has 14 residues. Germline V gene lookup returns CDR1 SGDLS and CDR2 YYNGEE. The CDR3 sequence: CASGASGTGGNIGF. In DNA form, the CDR3 reads TGTGCCAGCGGGGCGTCCGGGACAGGGGGCAATATCGGCTTT.

A single count supports this clone. This rearrangement joins TRBV5-6 to TRBJ1-3; TRBD1 aligns across 7 bases. V dropped 3 bases and J dropped 2; count of bases not matched to a gene: 2. The germline V gene encodes CDR1 SGHDT and CDR2 YYEEEE. This CDR3 region has 14 residues. The CDR3 sequence: CASSSTGAGNTIYF. The CDR3 coding sequence is TGTGCCAGCAGCTCAACAGGGGCTGGAAACACCATATATTTT.

This clone was detected only a few times. The V gene is TRBV6-5, the J gene TRBJ2-7, with TRBD1 identical over 9 bases. J lost 2 bases, V lost 4 bases, and 9 bases had no gene match. Germline V lookup: CDR1 MNHEY, CDR2 SVGAGI. The CDR3 totals 16 residues. The CDR3 sequence is CASSSLQGARAYEQYF. The DNA for the CDR3 is TGTGCCAGCAGTTCTTTACAGGGGGCAAGGGCCTACGAGCAGTACTTC.

The chain carries TRBV5-4 and TRBJ2-3, with 11 bases aligning to TRBD2. Per the germline V gene, CDR1 is SGHNT and CDR2 is YYREEE (reference sequence). V shed 4 bases and J 8 bases; nucleotides not matched to a gene: 9. This CDR3 is 15 amino acids long. CDR3 in amino acids: CASSDGTSGGGTQYF. The CDR3 DNA sequence: TGTGCCAGCAGCGATGGGACTAGCGGAGGTGGTACGCAGTATTTT.

As DNA, the CDR3 is TGCGCCAGCAGCTTGGAGGTCCGGGTGGGCTATGGCTACACCTTC. Its protein product is CASSLEVRVGYGYTF. This chain connects TRBV5-1 to TRBJ1-2; D is uncertain. This CDR3 has 15 residues. V lost 0 bases, J lost 4 bases, and 13 bases lay in between. Germline V gene data show CDR1 as SGHRS and CDR2 as YFSETQ.

The chain carries TRBV7-9 and TRBJ1-4, with 9 bases identical to TRBD1. Germline values: CDR1 SEHNR, CDR2 FQNEAQ (reference sequence). The J segment lost 4 bases and the V segment lost 0 bases, leaving 3 bases of the junction unmatched. The CDR3 totals 16 residues. The CDR3 reads CASSLAGQGFNEKLFF. The DNA of the CDR3 is TGTGCCAGCAGCTTAGCCGGACAGGGGTTTAATGAAAAACTGTTTTTT.

The chain combines TRBV6-2 or TRBV6-3 with TRBJ2-7; D may be TRBD1 (5 bases). The CDR3 consists of 14 residues. Trimming stripped 4 bases from V and 2 bases from J, with 12 bases between. Germline V gene sequence: CDR1 MNHEY, CDR2 SVGEGT. The CDR3 bases are TGTGCCAGCAGTTCCGACAGATTAGCCTACGAGCAGTACTTC. It encodes CASSSDRLAYEQYF.

This chain joins TRBV10-3 and TRBJ1-2, with TRBD1 identical over 10 bases. V was pared by 6 bases and J by 7 bases, with 11 bases of the junction left unmatched. The CDR3 has 15 residues. Germline lookup yields CDR1 ENHRY and CDR2 SYGVKD. CDR3 nucleotide sequence: TGTGCCATCAGCCGACAAACCGGGACAGGGGTTGGCTACACCTTC. This encodes CAISRQTGTGVGYTF.

The sample holds one count of this clone. The chain links TRBV5-6 to TRBJ2-3, with D tentatively TRBD1 (8 bases). V was clipped by 3 bases and J by 5 bases, with 25 bases between them. This CDR3 has 18 amino acids. From germline, CDR1 is SGHDT and CDR2 YYEEEE. The CDR3: CASSSAGDQQGVGDTQYF. The DNA for the CDR3 is TGTGCCAGCAGCTCGGCGGGGGACCAACAGGGGGTGGGAGATACGCAGTATTTT.

The chain has TRBV7-2 and TRBJ2-1; 11 nucleotides line up with TRBD2. CDR3 length: 14 amino acids. CDR1 and CDR2 from the germline V gene are SGHTA and FQGNSA. V was clipped by 5 bases and J by 8 bases; unmatched bases: 5. CDR3 sequence: CASSLSGGAHEQFF. For the CDR3, the DNA is TGTGCCAGCAGCCTTAGCGGGGGGGCTCATGAGCAGTTCTTC.

V gene TRBV7-9 combines with J gene TRBJ2-7; 11 bases match TRBD1. This CDR3 has 14 amino acids. From germline, CDR1 is SEHNR and CDR2 FQNEAQ (reference sequence). V was clipped by 5 bases and J by 4 bases; unmatched bases: 4. The CDR3 nucleotides are TGTGCCAGCAGCATGGACAGGGGGCTGTACGAGCAGTACTTC. This sequence encodes CASSMDRGLYEQYF.

This clone was seen once. V gene TRBV5-1 combines with J gene TRBJ2-5; D possibly corresponds to TRBD2 (6 bases). This CDR3 comprises 15 residues. Trimming took off 0 bases at V and 2 bases at J, with 11 bases between the two ends. From germline, CDR1 is SGHRS and CDR2 YFSETQ. Written as DNA, the CDR3 is TGCGCCAGCAGCTTGGCAGTGGGGGGTCAAGAGACCCAGTACTTC. As protein: CASSLAVGGQETQYF.

This clone was seen only once. The chain joins TRBV4-3 to TRBJ2-7; D not resolved. Germline V lookup: CDR1 LGHNA, CDR2 YSLEER. The V end was cut by 1 base, the J end by 2 bases, with 12 bases between. The CDR3 loop spans 15 amino acids. As DNA, the CDR3 is TGCGCCAGCAGCCAAGGATGGCCAGGCGCCTACGAGCAGTACTTC. It specifies CASSQGWPGAYEQYF.

V and J are TRBV3-1 (or the pseudogene TRBV3-2) and TRBJ1-1; D might be TRBD1 (5 bases). Germline CDR1 LGHDT, CDR2 YNNKEL (reference sequence). The CDR3 extends over 16 amino acids. The V end lost 4 bases, the J end lost 7 bases, and 22 bases lay between the germline ends. CDR3 nucleotides: TGTGCCAGCAGCCGCGGGACCGGTCAATATGGGGGTGAAGCTTTCTTT. Protein sequence: CASSRGTGQYGGEAFF.

This clone has more than one count but fewer than ten. DNA for the CDR3: TGTGCCAGCAGTCAGGGTGCCTCCCGCACAGATACGCAGTATTTT. Residues: CASSQGASRTDTQYF. The chain is built from TRBV7-6 and TRBJ2-3, with D perhaps matching TRBD1 (5 bases). CDR3 length: 15 residues. Germline V CDR1 and CDR2: SGHVS, FNYEAQ. The germline V and J ends were trimmed by 6 bases and 1 base, with 14 bases remaining between them.

The chain joins TRBV3-1 (or the pseudogene TRBV3-2) to TRBJ1-1; D remains unclear. Germline lookup yields CDR1 LGHDT and CDR2 YNNKEL (reference sequence). Trimming stripped 0 bases from V and 9 bases from J, with 8 bases between. This CDR3 is 12 amino acids long. CDR3 sequence: CASSQENGKAFF. DNA of the CDR3: TGTGCCAGCAGCCAAGAGAACGGGAAAGCTTTCTTT.

This clone came up once. The chain combines TRBV28 with TRBJ2-3, with D perhaps matching TRBD1 (7 bases). The CDR3 totals 15 residues. The V end was cut by 11 bases, the J end by 4 bases, with 22 bases between. Per germline, CDR1 MDHEN and CDR2 SYDVKM. The CDR3 DNA follows: TGTGCCGCCGTTCAGGGGGGAGGTGGGTCAGATACGCAGTATTTT. Its protein is CAAVQGGGGSDTQYF.

J is TRBJ1-6 and V is TRBV11-2; 9 bases agree with TRBD1. CDR1 and CDR2 (germline): SGHAT, FQNNGV. With V trimmed by 5 bases and J by 8 bases, 10 bases remained unmatched. The CDR3 totals 16 residues. The DNA for the CDR3 is TGTGCCAGCAGCCTTACAGGGGGCGCGCGGGATTCACCCCTCCACTTT. Its translation: CASSLTGGARDSPLHF. Complete variable domain (other parts from reference TRBV11-2 and TRBJ1-6): EAGVAQSPRYKIIEKRQSVAFWCNPISGHATLYWYQQILGQGPKLLIQFQNNGVVDDSQLPKDRFSAERLKGVDSTLKIQPAKLEDSAVYLCASSLTGGARDSPLHFGNGTRLTVT.

CDR3 amino acids: CASSIGSGIGNQPQHF. CDR3 DNA sequence: TGTGCCAGTAGTATAGGCTCGGGGATCGGCAATCAGCCCCAGCATTTT. The chain joins TRBV19 to TRBJ1-5; no definite D call. The V gene's germline CDR1 is LNHDA and CDR2 SQIVND (reference sequence). Trimming removed 1 base at V and 2 bases at J, with 12 bases between. This CDR3 is built from 16 residues.

The J gene is TRBJ2-3, the V gene TRBV6-1, with D unresolved. The V and J ends lost 4 bases and 4 bases respectively, with 12 bases between them. Germline CDR1 is MNHNS and CDR2 is SASEGT. The CDR3 extends over 14 amino acids. CDR3 sequence: CASSAASYPDTQYF. The CDR3 nucleotides are TGTGCCAGCAGTGCAGCTAGTTACCCAGATACGCAGTATTTT.

The V and J genes are TRBV5-8 and TRBJ2-2; the D gene is possibly TRBD2 (7 bases). The CDR3 consists of 14 residues. Germline lookup yields CDR1 SGHTS and CDR2 YDEGEE. V was trimmed by 10 bases and J by 0 bases, leaving 13 bases between them. CDR3 bases: TGTGCCGGACAGCGGGGCGCGAACACCGGGGAGCTGTTTTTT. Its translation: CAGQRGANTGELFF.

The V and J genes are TRBV5-1 and TRBJ1-3; D remains unclear. Trimming removed 4 bases from V and 3 bases from J, with 14 bases in between. The CDR3 totals 15 residues. The V gene's germline CDR1 is SGHRS and CDR2 YFSETQ. CDR3 coding DNA: TGCGCCAGCAGCCCGTCGACTGGAGGTGGAAACACCATATATTTT. Its protein is CASSPSTGGGNTIYF.

This chain connects TRBV10-3 to TRBJ2-7; weak D call: TRBD2 (5 bases). The CDR3 sequence is 11 residues long. Germline loops: CDR1 ENHRY, CDR2 SYGVKD. With 11 bases removed from V and 3 bases from J, the gap between germline ends came to 11 bases. The CDR3 loop reads CAASRDYEQYF. The CDR3 coding sequence is TGTGCCGCTAGCAGAGACTACGAGCAGTACTTC.

The gene calls are TRBV19 and TRBJ1-2; TRBD1 agrees at 7 bases. This CDR3 is built from 14 residues. The V segment lost 6 bases and the J segment 4 bases; nucleotides outside the gene matches: 8. CDR1 LNHDA and CDR2 SQIVND come from the germline V gene (reference sequence). As DNA, the CDR3 is TGTGCCAGTAGCCCCACAGGGGTTCCCTATGGCTACACCTTC. Protein product: CASSPTGVPYGYTF.

The V gene is TRBV20-1, the J gene TRBJ1-4; D perhaps matches TRBD1 (6 bases). This CDR3 has 11 residues. Germline lookup yields CDR1 DFQATT and CDR2 SNEGSKA (reference sequence). Trimming removed 6 bases at V and 8 bases at J, with 10 bases between. The CDR3 spells CSASQGEKLFF. In DNA, the CDR3 is TGCAGTGCCTCCCAGGGGGAAAAACTGTTTTTT.

The chain uses TRBV6-5 and TRBJ2-5; TRBD1 matches 8 bases. This CDR3 spans 13 amino acids. CDR1 is MNHEY and CDR2 is SVGAGI in the germline V gene. V was pared by 6 bases and J by 3 bases, with 3 bases of the junction left unmatched. CDR3 region: CASRRQGKETQYF. The CDR3 nucleotides read TGTGCCAGCAGACGACAGGGGAAAGAGACCCAGTACTTC.

J is TRBJ1-2 and V is TRBV2, with D maybe TRBD1 (6 bases). This CDR3 contains 13 residues. The V gene lost 2 bases and the J gene lost 7 bases, with 11 bases spanning the gap. Germline V CDR1 and CDR2: SNHLY, FYNNEI. In nucleotides, the CDR3 is TGTGCCAGCAGTGAATACAGGGAGGGTGGCTACACCTTC. It translates to CASSEYREGGYTF. The full variable domain, its missing parts supplied by reference TRBV2 and TRBJ1-2, is EPEVTQTPSHQVTQMGQEVILRCVPISNHLYFYWYRQILGQKVEFLVSFYNNEISEKSEIFDDQFSVERPDGSNFTLKIRSTKLEDSAMYFCASSEYREGGYTFGSGTRLTVV.

V gene TRBV3-1 (or the pseudogene TRBV3-2) combines with J gene TRBJ1-6, with D perhaps matching TRBD1 (5 bases). This CDR3 has 14 residues. V was shortened by 4 bases and J by 10 bases, with 14 bases between the two germline ends. Germline V CDR1 and CDR2: LGHDT, YNNKEL (reference sequence). CDR3 in DNA: TGTGCCAGCAGCCCACGGGGGGATCAATCACCCCTCCACTTT. The encoded protein is CASSPRGDQSPLHF.

The genes are TRBV9 and TRBJ2-7; tentatively, D is TRBD2 (5 bases). V was shortened by 3 bases and J by 3 bases, with 13 bases between the two germline ends. The CDR3 covers 14 residues. The germline gives CDR1 SGDLS, CDR2 YYNGEE. CDR3 region: CASSEGAEIYEQYF. The CDR3, as DNA: TGTGCCAGCAGCGAGGGAGCGGAGATCTACGAGCAGTACTTC. Filled out from reference TRBV9 and TRBJ2-7, the complete variable domain reads DSGVTQTPKHLITATGQRVTLRCSPRSGDLSVYWYQQSLDQGLQFLIQYYNGEERAKGNILERFSAQQFPDLHSELNLSSLELGDSALYFCASSEGAEIYEQYFGPGTRLTVT.

The chain links TRBV7-2 to TRBJ2-3; 10 bases map to TRBD2. V lost 4 bases, J lost 1 base, and 5 bases stayed unmatched. CDR3 length: 16 amino acids. Germline CDR1 and CDR2: SGHTA and FQGNSA. This CDR3 reads CASSYWLAGGTDTQYF. The CDR3 nucleotides read TGTGCCAGCAGCTACTGGCTAGCGGGGGGCACAGATACGCAGTATTTT. Supplemented by reference TRBV7-2 and TRBJ2-3, the full variable domain reads GAGVSQSPSNKVTEKGKDVELRCDPISGHTALYWYRQSLGQGLEFLIYFQGNSAPDKSGLPSDRFSAERTGGSVSTLTIQRTQQEDSAVYLCASSYWLAGGTDTQYFGPGTRLTVL.

This chain joins TRBV5-1 and TRBJ2-7; D may be TRBD2 (6 bases). In germline, CDR1 is SGHRS, CDR2 YFSETQ. This CDR3 contains 15 residues. V lost 4 bases and J lost 3, with 17 bases in between. The CDR3 region is CASSAVGGGGYEQYF. DNA for the CDR3: TGCGCCAGCAGCGCGGTCGGGGGTGGAGGCTACGAGCAGTACTTC.

The genes are TRBV12-3 or TRBV12-4 and TRBJ2-2; 7 nucleotides align to TRBD2. This CDR3 comprises 12 residues. V shed 10 bases and J 6 bases; nucleotides not matched to a gene: 5. The CDR3 region is CATRDYPGELFF. CDR3 DNA sequence: TGTGCCACCCGGGACTATCCCGGGGAGCTGTTTTTT.